The present T cell receptor (beta chain) was sequenced within a study of neurological immune-mediated disorders. This clonotype occurred many times. Documented time point: longitudinal time-point 3. Every sequencing run generated over 170 million TCR-beta sequences from 15-18 subjects. TCRdb processed the 5' RACE reads anew with MiXCR; each CDR3 protein has one entry. The repertoire holds around 100,000 distinct CDR3 sequences, with approximately 11% as singletons. Germline trimming cut 0 bases from V and 3 bases from J; bases unmatched to any gene: 3. The germline CDR1 and CDR2 sequences are DFQATT and SNEGSKA (reference sequence). The CDR3 runs 15 residues.

This receptor was identified in a female donor with HTLV-1-associated myelopathy (HAM/TSP). The chain is built from TRBV20-1 and TRBJ1-2, with 11 bases matching TRBD1. The sequencing input was PBMCs. CDR3 sequence: CSARDLGQGDYGYTF. Here the CDR3 DNA reads TGCAGTGCTAGAGATCTGGGACAGGGGGACTATGGCTACACCTTC.